This is a list of T cell receptor beta chains from one sample in a study of T cell responses to AZD1222 COVID-19 vaccine. Here immunoSEQ multiplex PCR was the method, and the copy in TCRdb shows in-frame clones only, minus some. The profile shows roughly 200,000 clones, approximately 91% of them singletons. Sequencing used peripheral blood, obtained 28 days after the second AZD1222 dose. Receptors were obtained from an adult who received the AZD1222 COVID-19 vaccine. The CDR3 runs from the conserved cysteine through the conserved F or W. D genes are given only for firm matches. For some rows the clone size is stated as once, few or many, or as a class when expanded; others skip it.

TRBV28	NA	NA	TRBJ1-3	TGTGCCAGCAGTTTATCCGGGGGGGCTAGAAACACCATATATTTT	CASSLSGGARNTIYF
TRBV9	NA	NA	TRBJ2-1	TGTGCCAGCAGCGTAGCCCCCCTAGGCAGGGTCCCAAACAATGAGCAGTTCTTC	CASSVAPLGRVPNNEQFF
TRBV28	NA	NA	TRBJ2-7	TGTGCCAGCAGTTTCAAGTTATCAGAACTGACCTACGAGCAGTACTTC	CASSFKLSELTYEQYF
TRBV5-8	NA	once	TRBJ1-2	TGTGCCAGCAGCTTGGCCTTCGGCAGAGTTAACTATGGCTACACCTTC	CASSLAFGRVNYGYTF
TRBV28	TRBD2	NA	TRBJ2-5	TGTGCCAGCAGGGAGAATAGCGGGAGCGGAGAGACCCAGTACTTC	CASRENSGSGETQYF
TRBV6-5	NA	NA	TRBJ2-7	TGTGCCAGCAGTTACGGCAACTCCTACGAGCAGTACTTC	CASSYGNSYEQYF
TRBV10-3	TRBD2	NA	TRBJ2-7	TGTGCCATCAAGCCAGGACTAGCGGGAATGTACGAGCAGTACTTC	CAIKPGLAGMYEQYF
TRBV4-3	TRBD2	NA	TRBJ2-1	TGCGCCAGCAGCCAAGAAGAAGCGGGAGGCTCAGAGGGTTACAATGAGCAGTTCTTC	CASSQEEAGGSEGYNEQFF
TRBV4-3	TRBD2	NA	TRBJ2-7	TGCGCCAGCAGCCAGGATATCGGACTAGCGAGAACCTACGAGCAGTACTTC	CASSQDIGLARTYEQYF
TRBV7-2	NA	NA	TRBJ1-4	TGTGCCAGCAGCCTAGTTCCAGGCGAAAAACTGTTTTTT	CASSLVPGEKLFF
TRBV4-3	NA	NA	TRBJ1-2	TGCGCCAGCAGCCAAGATGAGAGGGGCTATGGGTATGGCTACACCTTC	CASSQDERGYGYGYTF
TRBV7-9	NA	NA	TRBJ2-7	TGTGCCAGCAGCTTGGGGGATTCGAGAAGCTACGAGCAGTACTTC	CASSLGDSRSYEQYF
TRBV15	NA	NA	TRBJ1-3	TGTGCCACCAGCGCCACAATTCCCGGGGTTACTGGAAACACCATATATTTT	CATSATIPGVTGNTIYF
TRBV7-2	TRBD1	NA	TRBJ2-5	TGTGCCAGCAGCTTAGTCGAACAGGGGGCGCGGGAGACCCAGTACTTC	CASSLVEQGARETQYF
TRBV12-3/TRBV12-4	NA	once	TRBJ1-6	TGTGCCACCACGGACGGTTTTAATTCACCCCTCCACTTT	CATTDGFNSPLHF
TRBV28	TRBD2	NA	TRBJ2-1	TGTGCCAGCAGTTTCCTCCTCGGCGGGAGGACGGCGTTCTTC	CASSFLLGGRTAFF
TRBV10-3	NA	NA	TRBJ2-1	TGTGCCACACGAGACTCAGCCACCTACAATGAGCAGTTCTTC	CATRDSATYNEQFF
TRBV7-9	NA	NA	TRBJ2-7	TGTGCCAGCAGCTTAACGGCGGGCGAGCAGTACTTC	CASSLTAGEQYF
TRBV3-1/TRBV3-2	TRBD1	NA	TRBJ1-6	TGTGCCAGCGGGACCGGGACAGGTCATAATTCACCCCTCCACTTT	CASGTGTGHNSPLHF
TRBV10-1	NA	NA	TRBJ2-2	TGCGCCAGCAGTAGAGCGGCAGCGAACACCGGGGAGCTGTTTTTT	CASSRAAANTGELFF